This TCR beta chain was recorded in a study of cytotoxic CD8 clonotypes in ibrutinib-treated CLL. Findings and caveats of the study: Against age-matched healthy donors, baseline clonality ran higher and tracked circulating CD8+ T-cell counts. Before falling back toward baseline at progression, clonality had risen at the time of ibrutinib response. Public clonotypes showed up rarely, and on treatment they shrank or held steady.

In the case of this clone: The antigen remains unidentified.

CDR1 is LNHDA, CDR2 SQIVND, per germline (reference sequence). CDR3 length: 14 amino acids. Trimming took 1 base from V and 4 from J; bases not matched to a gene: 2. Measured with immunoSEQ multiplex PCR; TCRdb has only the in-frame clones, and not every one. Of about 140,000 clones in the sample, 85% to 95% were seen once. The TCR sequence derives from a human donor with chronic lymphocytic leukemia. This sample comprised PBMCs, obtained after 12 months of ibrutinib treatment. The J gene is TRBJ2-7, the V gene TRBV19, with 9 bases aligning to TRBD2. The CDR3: CASSIGLAEYEQYF. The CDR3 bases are TGTGCCAGTAGTATAGGACTAGCGGAGTACGAGCAGTACTTC. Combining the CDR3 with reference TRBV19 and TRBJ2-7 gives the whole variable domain DGGITQSPKYLFRKEGQNVTLSCEQNLNHDAMYWYRQDPGQGLRLIYYSQIVNDFQKGDIAEGYSVSREKKESFPLTVTSAQKNPTAFYLCASSIGLAEYEQYFGPGTRLTVT.